This TCR beta chain was recorded in a study of OX40 agonist ivuxolimab in advanced cancers. Whole-study context: The dose of intravenous ivuxolimab that patients received every 2 weeks ranged from 0.01 to 10 mg/kg. Enrolled patients in dose escalation had cancers that were hepatocellular carcinoma, melanoma, renal cell or head and neck cancer. Study-wide results and caveats: Doses of 0.1 to 3.0 mg/kg were accompanied by clonal expansion of CD4+ and CD8+ blood T cells by week 6.

In regard to this clone: Its antigen remains unknown.

The CDR3 sequence is 15 residues long. With 2 bases clipped from V and 3 bases from J, the junction kept 5 bases outside the gene matches. In germline, CDR1 is MNHEY, CDR2 SVGAGI. The repertoire was sequenced with immunoSEQ multiplex PCR; TCRdb's copy has only in-frame clones and lacks some. Among some 60,000 clones listed, approximately 89% were seen once. The receptor comes from an adult with an advanced solid tumor such as melanoma, head and neck, liver or kidney cancer. The input for sequencing was CD4+ or CD8+ T cells sorted from blood, taken in a trial of the OX40 agonist ivuxolimab. The chain has TRBV6-5 and TRBJ2-5, with TRBD2 identical over 8 bases. The CDR3 DNA is TGTGCCAGCAGTTACCAAGCGGGAGTAGAAGAGACCCAGTACTTC. Translated, it gives CASSYQAGVEETQYF.